Detailed here is one T cell receptor beta chain. Libraries were prepared by immunoSEQ multiplex PCR; TCRdb keeps only in-frame clonotypes and omits some of them. Here the sample spans about 62,000 clones, approximately 90% being singletons. These data originate in a study of OX40 agonist ivuxolimab in advanced cancers. Background on the study: As their treatment, patients were administered ivuxolimab, an agonistic anti-OX40 (CD134) antibody. Patients enrolled in dose escalation were diagnosed with hepatocellular carcinoma, melanoma, renal cell or head and neck cancer.

The ends lost 10 bases at V and 6 bases at J; junction bases unmatched: 7. This CDR3 region has 13 residues. Germline values: CDR1 MNHEY, CDR2 SMNVEV (reference sequence). The sample here was CD4+ or CD8+ T cells sorted from blood, taken in a trial of the OX40 agonist ivuxolimab. This clonotype originated in an adult with an advanced solid tumor such as melanoma, head and neck, liver or kidney cancer. This chain links TRBV27 with TRBJ2-1; 9 positions match TRBD2. The CDR3 DNA sequence: TGTGCCACGGGGACTAGCCGGTTCAATGAGCAGTTCTTC. Residues: CATGTSRFNEQFF.